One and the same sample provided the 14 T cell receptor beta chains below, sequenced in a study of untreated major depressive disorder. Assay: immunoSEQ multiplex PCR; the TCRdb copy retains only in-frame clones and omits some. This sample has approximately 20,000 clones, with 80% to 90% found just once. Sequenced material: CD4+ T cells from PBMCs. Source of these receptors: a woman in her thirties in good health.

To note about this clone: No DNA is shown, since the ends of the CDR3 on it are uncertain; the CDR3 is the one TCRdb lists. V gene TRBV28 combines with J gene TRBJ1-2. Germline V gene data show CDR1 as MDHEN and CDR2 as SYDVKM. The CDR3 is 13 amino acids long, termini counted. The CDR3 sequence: CASSPRDFRGYTF.

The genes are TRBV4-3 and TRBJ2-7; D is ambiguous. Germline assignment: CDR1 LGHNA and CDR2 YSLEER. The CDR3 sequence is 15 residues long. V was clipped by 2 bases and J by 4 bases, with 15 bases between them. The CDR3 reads CASSQRASGPYEQYF. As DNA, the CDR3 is TGCGCCAGCAGCCAACGGGCCTCGGGTCCTTACGAGCAGTACTTC.

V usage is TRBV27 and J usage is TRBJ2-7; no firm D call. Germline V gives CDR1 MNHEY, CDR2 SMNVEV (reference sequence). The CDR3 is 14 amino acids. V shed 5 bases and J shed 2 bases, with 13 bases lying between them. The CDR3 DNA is TGTGCCAGCAGTGAAGCACAGAGAACCTACGAGCAGTACTTC. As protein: CASSEAQRTYEQYF.

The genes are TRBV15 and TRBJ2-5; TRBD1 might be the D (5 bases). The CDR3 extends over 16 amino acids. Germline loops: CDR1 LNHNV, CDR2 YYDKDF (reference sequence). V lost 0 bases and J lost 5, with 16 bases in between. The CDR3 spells CATSRDPGRARETQYF. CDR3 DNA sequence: TGTGCCACCAGCAGAGATCCGGGCAGGGCTCGCGAGACCCAGTACTTC.

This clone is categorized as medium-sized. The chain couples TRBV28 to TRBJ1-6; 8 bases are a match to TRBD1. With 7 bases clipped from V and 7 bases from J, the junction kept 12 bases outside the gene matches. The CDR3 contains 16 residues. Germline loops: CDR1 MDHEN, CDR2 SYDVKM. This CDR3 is CASTPPRGQANSPLHF. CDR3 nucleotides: TGTGCCAGCACCCCCCCCCGGGGACAGGCAAATTCACCCCTCCACTTT.

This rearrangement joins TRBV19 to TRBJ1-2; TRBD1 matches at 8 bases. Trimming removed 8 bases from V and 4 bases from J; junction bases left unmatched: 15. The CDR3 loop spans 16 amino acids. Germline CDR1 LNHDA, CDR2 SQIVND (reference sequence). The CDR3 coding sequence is TGTGCCAGTCTACAGGCGGGCCAGGGGGCCCTCTATGGCTACACCTTC. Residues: CASLQAGQGALYGYTF.

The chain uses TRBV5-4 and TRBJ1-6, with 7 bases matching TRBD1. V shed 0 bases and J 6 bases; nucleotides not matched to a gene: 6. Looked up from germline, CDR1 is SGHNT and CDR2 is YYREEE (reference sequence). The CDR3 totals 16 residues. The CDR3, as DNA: TGTGCCAGCAGCTTGGCCGGACAGGCTATTAATTCACCCCTCCACTTT. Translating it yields CASSLAGQAINSPLHF.

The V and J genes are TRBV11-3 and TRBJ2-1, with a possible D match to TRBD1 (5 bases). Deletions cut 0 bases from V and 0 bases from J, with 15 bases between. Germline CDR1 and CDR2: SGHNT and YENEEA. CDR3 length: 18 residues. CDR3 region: CASSLDQGGSNSYNEQFF. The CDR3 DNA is TGTGCCAGCAGCTTAGATCAGGGCGGATCCAACTCCTACAATGAGCAGTTCTTC.

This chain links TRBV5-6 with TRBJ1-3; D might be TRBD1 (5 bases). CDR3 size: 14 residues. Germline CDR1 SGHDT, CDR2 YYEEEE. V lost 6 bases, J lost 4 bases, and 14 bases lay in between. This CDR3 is CASTTVGQGNTIYF. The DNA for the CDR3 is TGTGCCAGCACCACGGTGGGGCAGGGAAACACCATATATTTT.

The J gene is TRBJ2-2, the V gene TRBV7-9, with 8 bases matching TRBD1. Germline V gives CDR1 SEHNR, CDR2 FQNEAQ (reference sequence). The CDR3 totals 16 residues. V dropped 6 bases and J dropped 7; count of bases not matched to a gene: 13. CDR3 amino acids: CASRPRTGKRVGELFF. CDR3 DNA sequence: TGTGCCAGCAGACCGAGGACAGGGAAACGGGTCGGGGAGCTGTTTTTT.

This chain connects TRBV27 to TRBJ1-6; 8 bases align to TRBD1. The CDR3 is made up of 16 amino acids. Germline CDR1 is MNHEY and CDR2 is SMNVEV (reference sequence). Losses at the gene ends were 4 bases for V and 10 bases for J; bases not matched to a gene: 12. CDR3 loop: CASSSPGQGGSSPLHF. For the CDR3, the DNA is TGTGCCAGCAGTTCCCCCGGACAGGGAGGATCCTCACCCCTCCACTTT.

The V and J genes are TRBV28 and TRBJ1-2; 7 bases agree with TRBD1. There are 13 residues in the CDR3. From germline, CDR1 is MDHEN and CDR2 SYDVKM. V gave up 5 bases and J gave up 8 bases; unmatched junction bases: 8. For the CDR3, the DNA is TGTGCCAGCAGTCCTTGGGACAGTCCGGGCTACACCTTC. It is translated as CASSPWDSPGYTF.

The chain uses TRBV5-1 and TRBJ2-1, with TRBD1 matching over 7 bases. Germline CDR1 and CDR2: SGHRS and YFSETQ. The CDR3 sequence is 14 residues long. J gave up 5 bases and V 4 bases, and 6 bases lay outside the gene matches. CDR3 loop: CASSVGTANNEQFF. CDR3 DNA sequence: TGCGCCAGCAGCGTAGGGACAGCGAACAATGAGCAGTTCTTC.

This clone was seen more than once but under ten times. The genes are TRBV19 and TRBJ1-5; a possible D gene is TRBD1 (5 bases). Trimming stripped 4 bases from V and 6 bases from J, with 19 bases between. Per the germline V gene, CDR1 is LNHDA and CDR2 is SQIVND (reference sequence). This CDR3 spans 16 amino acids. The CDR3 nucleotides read TGTGCCAGTAGTACCCCGGCCGGGGCCCGGGGTCAGCCCCAGCATTTT. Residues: CASSTPAGARGQPQHF.